Listed below are T cell receptor beta chains from one sample, sequenced in a study of T cells in Graves' hyperthyroidism and ophthalmopathy. A single record per CDR3 protein comes from TCRdb applying MiXCR to the multiplex PCR reads. Here the sample spans hundreds of thousands of distinct CDR3 sequences, about a sixth being singletons. The sample consisted of blood. These receptors came from a woman in her 40s with Graves' ophthalmopathy. The CDR3 runs from the conserved cysteine through the conserved F or W.

J: TRBJ1-1
V: TRBV4-2
CDR3: CASSPYGPNTEAFF

J: TRBJ1-3
V: TRBV6-2/TRBV6-3
CDR3: CASSLTGSLPGNTIYF

J: TRBJ2-6
V: TRBV20-1
CDR3: CSAREPGANVLTF

J: TRBJ2-3
V: TRBV19
CDR3: CASSIEGGGTDTQYF

J: TRBJ2-2
V: TRBV11-2
CDR3: CASSTRSSPSTGELFF

J: TRBJ1-1
V: TRBV7-3
CDR3: CASSPIQGTTEAFF

J: TRBJ1-1
V: TRBV7-2
CDR3: CASSLAGPMNTEAFF

J: TRBJ1-4
V: TRBV4-1
CDR3: CASRSPGEYEKLFF

J: TRBJ1-3
V: TRBV6-1
CDR3: CASSWDRAFSGNTIYF

J: TRBJ2-3
V: TRBV6-1
CDR3: CASRVPSTDTQYF

J: TRBJ1-6
V: TRBV3-1
CDR3: CASSQDVLVSPLHF

J: TRBJ1-1
V: TRBV5-6
CDR3: CASSLTGEGTEAFF

J: TRBJ1-1
V: TRBV18
CDR3: CASSPYRGPGAFF

J: TRBJ1-2
V: TRBV6-1
CDR3: CASRGTVYGYTF

J: TRBJ2-5
V: TRBV5-8
CDR3: CASSPGLAGGHQETQYF

J: TRBJ1-5
V: TRBV30
CDR3: CAWSPQGAQPQHF

J: TRBJ2-6
V: TRBV28
CDR3: CASRSTGSGANVLTF

J: TRBJ2-3
V: TRBV28
CDR3: CASSLWGPQGSSQYF

J: TRBJ2-5
V: TRBV6-2/TRBV6-3
CDR3: CASRGRALETQYF

J: TRBJ2-3
V: TRBV10-3
CDR3: CAISESMGTSGGSATQYF

J: TRBJ1-4
V: TRBV6-2/TRBV6-3
CDR3: CASSYTRATNEKLFF

J: TRBJ2-3
V: TRBV7-9
CDR3: CASRAGAGDTQYF

J: TRBJ1-1
V: TRBV6-1
CDR3: CASSYDRGTEAFF

J: TRBJ2-7
V: TRBV20-1
CDR3: CSARDTGLATVEQYF

J: TRBJ1-2
V: TRBV5-5
CDR3: CASSPFQGYGYTF

J: TRBJ1-6
V: TRBV3-1
CDR3: CASNRGRNSPLHF

J: TRBJ1-1
V: TRBV7-8
CDR3: CASSTQFGTEAFF

J: TRBJ1-5
V: TRBV27
CDR3: CASRGDGNQPQHF

J: TRBJ1-1
V: TRBV7-9
CDR3: CASSSDKNTEAFF

J: TRBJ2-5
V: TRBV2
CDR3: CASSYNRGPETQYF

J: TRBJ2-3
V: TRBV7-6
CDR3: CASSLGLGRTDTQYF

J: TRBJ2-7
V: TRBV3-1
CDR3: CASSQDLVGGHEQYF

J: TRBJ2-3
V: TRBV6-1
CDR3: CASSLGVSPPDTQYF

J: TRBJ1-4
V: TRBV10-2
CDR3: CASSERTDEKLFF

J: TRBJ2-2
V: TRBV19
CDR3: CASSPPGTVSGELFF

J: TRBJ1-6
V: TRBV20-1
CDR3: CSASRGSYNSPLHF

J: TRBJ1-2
V: TRBV5-1
CDR3: CASSREGANYGYTF

J: TRBJ1-1
V: TRBV7-9
CDR3: CTSSATNTMNTEAFF

J: TRBJ1-1
V: TRBV12-3/TRBV12-4
CDR3: CASSRLQLRGQGNTEAFF

J: TRBJ1-1
V: TRBV7-6
CDR3: CASSSLTANTEAFF

J: TRBJ1-3
V: TRBV10-3
CDR3: CAIRDRAGNTIYF

J: TRBJ1-4
V: TRBV2
CDR3: CASSELGRNEKLFF

J: TRBJ2-1
V: TRBV7-3
CDR3: CASSETGIFDEQFF

J: TRBJ2-7
V: TRBV5-1
CDR3: CASSRGELADYEQYF

J: TRBJ2-7
V: TRBV9
CDR3: CASSVDIAGESYEQYF

J: TRBJ2-6
V: TRBV7-9
CDR3: CASSLGQAVDGANVLTF

J: TRBJ2-7
V: TRBV20-1
CDR3: CSHRNLEGYEQYF

J: TRBJ1-1
V: TRBV18
CDR3: CASSPGRSTEAFF

J: TRBJ1-1
V: TRBV7-2
CDR3: CASSLRRGQKPEAFF

J: TRBJ1-1
V: TRBV20-1
CDR3: CSVLFRATEAFF

J: TRBJ2-3
V: TRBV7-9
CDR3: CASSLVVRGTDTQYF

J: TRBJ2-3
V: TRBV5-1
CDR3: CASRSGDHTDTQYF

J: TRBJ2-1
V: TRBV20-1
CDR3: CSADGAGNEQFF

J: TRBJ2-3
V: TRBV9
CDR3: CASSFDLSTDTQYF

J: TRBJ2-3
V: TRBV28
CDR3: CAAKSGGVTDTQYF

J: TRBJ2-3
V: TRBV11-1
CDR3: CASSAGTNLDTQYF

J: TRBJ2-1
V: TRBV4-2
CDR3: CASSQDPGLGYNEQFF

J: TRBJ2-3
V: TRBV9
CDR3: CASSEGVRTDTQYF

J: TRBJ2-3
V: TRBV7-2
CDR3: CASSPNSGGPDTQYF